These 18 T cell receptor beta chains share one sample of origin, sequenced in a study of blood T cell repertoires in COVID-19. Clones were read by immunoSEQ multiplex PCR, and TCRdb kept only the in-frame ones, dropping some. Counted here are over 50,000 clones, approximately 80% occurring once; the ten biggest clones make up approximately 6.4%. Sequencing was performed on peripheral blood. The receptors stem from a woman between 45 and 60 years old with active or convalescent COVID-19.

The CDR3 coding sequence is TGCGCCAGCAGCTTGGTACCAGGGATAAACTATGGCTACACCTTC. It is translated as CASSLVPGINYGYTF. J is TRBJ1-2 and V is TRBV5-1; weak D call: TRBD1 (5 bases). This CDR3 is built from 15 residues. With 0 bases removed from V and 2 bases from J, the gap between germline ends came to 11 bases. Germline V lookup: CDR1 SGHRS, CDR2 YFSETQ.

The rearrangement uses TRBV27 and TRBJ2-7; a possible D gene is TRBD2 (5 bases). The CDR3 has 14 residues. Trimming took 6 bases from V and 2 from J, leaving 14 bases between them. The V gene's germline CDR1 is MNHEY and CDR2 SMNVEV (reference sequence). The CDR3 nucleotides read TGTGCCAGCAGCCGCTCCGGGGTTGCCTACGAGCAGTACTTC. It is translated as CASSRSGVAYEQYF.

The chain joins TRBV5-6 to TRBJ1-4; the D is unclear. The CDR3 totals 12 residues. V was shortened by 4 bases and J by 8 bases, with 9 bases between the two germline ends. Germline assignment: CDR1 SGHDT and CDR2 YYEEEE. The CDR3 reads CASSIRREKLFF. For the CDR3, the DNA is TGTGCCAGCAGCATCAGGAGGGAAAAACTGTTTTTT. Drawing the rest from reference TRBV5-6 and TRBJ1-4, the complete variable domain is DAGVTQSPTHLIKTRGQQVTLRCSPKSGHDTVSWYQQALGQGPQFIFQYYEEEERQRGNFPDRFSGHQFPNYSSELNVNALLLGDSALYLCASSIRREKLFFGSGTQLSVL.

The chain carries TRBV15 and TRBJ1-1, with D possibly TRBD1 on 6 matching bases. Germline V gene sequence: CDR1 LNHNV, CDR2 YYDKDF (reference sequence). The CDR3 runs 14 residues. Trimming took off 4 bases at V and 11 bases at J, with 20 bases between the two ends. The CDR3: CATSTTNRVLEAFF. The CDR3 nucleotides read TGTGCCACCAGCACGACGAACAGGGTCTTGGAGGCTTTCTTT.

The chain is built from TRBV5-3 and TRBJ2-7, with 8 bases lining up with TRBD1. TRBV5-3 is treated as an ORF (open reading frame) with a function not yet certain. This CDR3 is 15 amino acids long. The V segment lost 4 bases and the J segment 2 bases; nucleotides outside the gene matches: 8. This CDR3 reads CARSDVDRVAYEQYF. The DNA of the CDR3 is TGTGCCAGAAGCGACGTGGACAGGGTCGCCTACGAGCAGTACTTC.

This clone has only one observation. The chain uses TRBV30 and TRBJ2-1; the match to TRBD1 covers 7 bases. The germline CDR1 and CDR2 sequences are GTSNPN and SVGIG (reference sequence). The CDR3 contains 12 residues. The junction had 3 bases not matched to a gene; V was cut back by 2 bases and J by 8 bases. The CDR3 nucleotides read TGTGCCTGGAGTCAACAGGGGTATGAGCAGTTCTTC. Encoded protein: CAWSQQGYEQFF. The full variable domain, completed using reference TRBV30 and TRBJ2-1, is SQTIHQWPATLVQPVGSPLSLECTVEGTSNPNLYWYRQAAGRGLQLLFYSVGIGQISSEVPQNLSASRPQDRQFILSSKKLLLSDSGFYLCAWSQQGYEQFFGPGTRLTVL.

This clone was counted between two and nine times. The chain combines TRBV6-5 with TRBJ1-1, with 8 bases fitting TRBD1. Per the germline V gene, CDR1 is MNHEY and CDR2 is SVGAGI. The length of the CDR3 is 14 residues. Germline trimming cut 6 bases from V and 1 base from J; bases unmatched to any gene: 4. CDR3 loop: CASRFQGANTEAFF. The CDR3 region has the DNA TGTGCCAGCAGGTTCCAGGGGGCGAACACTGAAGCTTTCTTT.

A few counts support this clone. The J gene is TRBJ2-5, the V gene TRBV7-9; 7 nucleotides align to TRBD2. V lost 2 bases to trimming and J lost 2 bases; unmatched junction nucleotides: 2. The V gene's germline CDR1 is SEHNR and CDR2 FQNEAQ (reference sequence). The CDR3 is 14 amino acids. DNA for the CDR3: TGTGCCAGCAGCTTATCCGGGGGGCAAGAGACCCAGTACTTC. Translating gives CASSLSGGQETQYF.

The chain couples TRBV4-3 to TRBJ2-1, with a tentative D call TRBD1 (5 bases). The V and J ends lost 0 bases and 2 bases respectively, with 14 bases between them. CDR3 size: 17 residues. Germline CDR1 is LGHNA and CDR2 is YSLEER. CDR3 region: CASSQDQRGIAYNEQFF. The CDR3 nucleotides read TGCGCCAGCAGCCAAGATCAAAGGGGAATAGCCTACAATGAGCAGTTCTTC.

This rearrangement joins TRBV18 to TRBJ1-4; D is undetermined. The CDR3 consists of 13 residues. V gave up 4 bases and J gave up 6 bases, with 9 bases separating them. Germline lookup yields CDR1 KGHSH and CDR2 LQKENI. CDR3 in amino acids: CASSRNMYEKLFF. CDR3 bases: TGTGCCAGCTCACGTAATATGTATGAAAAACTGTTTTTT.

The rearrangement joins TRBV5-6 to TRBJ1-2, with 8 bases identical to TRBD1. J gave up 2 bases and V 4 bases, and 10 bases lay outside the gene matches. Germline V CDR1 and CDR2: SGHDT, YYEEEE. This CDR3 has 16 amino acids. The CDR3 nucleotides are TGTGCCAGCAGCCTGGGGACAGGCGACGCAAACTATGGCTACACCTTC. Protein sequence: CASSLGTGDANYGYTF.

This clone was picked up a small number of times. This chain links TRBV4-1 with TRBJ2-7; TRBD1 matches at 10 bases. CDR3 length: 16 amino acids. The V gene end was trimmed by 0 bases and the J gene end by 9 bases; junction bases not matched to a gene: 11. The V gene's germline CDR1 is MGHRA and CDR2 YSYEKL. The CDR3: CASSQDLSGQGFLQYF. In DNA, the CDR3 is TGCGCCAGCAGCCAAGATCTCTCGGGACAGGGGTTCCTGCAGTACTTC.

The chain links TRBV7-9 to TRBJ2-5; 9 nucleotides agree with TRBD2. The CDR3 runs 16 residues. Germline lookup yields CDR1 SEHNR and CDR2 FQNEAQ (reference sequence). V lost 2 bases and J lost 6; bases outside the gene matches: 10. In DNA, the CDR3 is TGTGCCAGCAGCTTACGGTCGAGCGGGAGGCCCCAGACCCAGTACTTC. Amino acids: CASSLRSSGRPQTQYF.

This chain links TRBV7-9 with TRBJ1-4, with D possibly matching TRBD1 (5 bases). V lost 5 bases to trimming and J lost 4 bases, with 17 bases between them. The CDR3 is made up of 16 amino acids. Germline V gene sequence: CDR1 SEHNR, CDR2 FQNEAQ (reference sequence). For the CDR3, the DNA is TGTGCCAGCAGCCTAGGCAAAGGGGTCGGTAATGAAAAACTGTTTTTT. Amino acids: CASSLGKGVGNEKLFF.

This chain joins TRBV24-1 and TRBJ2-5; 9 nucleotides line up with TRBD1. Germline trimming cut 5 bases from V and 4 bases from J; bases unmatched to any gene: 10. The germline V gene encodes CDR1 KGHDR and CDR2 SFDVKD. This CDR3 spans 16 amino acids. The CDR3 reads CATSAYTGGRGETQYF. CDR3 DNA sequence: TGTGCCACCAGTGCGTACACAGGGGGCAGGGGAGAGACCCAGTACTTC.

The V call is TRBV24-1, the J call TRBJ2-1, with D unclear. This CDR3 has 14 residues. Trimming stripped 4 bases from V and 4 bases from J, with 10 bases between. Germline V gene sequence: CDR1 KGHDR, CDR2 SFDVKD. CDR3 loop: CATSDAANYNEQFF. The CDR3 coding sequence is TGTGCCACCAGTGACGCCGCTAATTACAATGAGCAGTTCTTC.

This clone was detected only a few times. The gene calls are TRBV19 and TRBJ2-7; TRBD2 matches at 7 bases. V was pared by 5 bases and J by 8 bases, with 12 bases of the junction left unmatched. The CDR3 is made up of 14 amino acids. The V gene's germline CDR1 is LNHDA and CDR2 SQIVND (reference sequence). CDR3 sequence reads: CASSPLGGSGQQYF. DNA of the CDR3: TGTGCCAGTAGTCCTCTTGGCGGGAGTGGGCAGCAGTACTTC.

This clone was seen more than once but under ten times. The chain uses TRBV18 and TRBJ1-2, with 8 nucleotides matching TRBD1. This CDR3 is built from 15 residues. J was trimmed by 4 bases and V by 1 base; bases with no gene match: 5. Germline loops: CDR1 KGHSH, CDR2 LQKENI. The CDR3 DNA reads TGTGCCAGCTCACCACGGGACAGGTCCCTCTATGGCTACACCTTC. It encodes CASSPRDRSLYGYTF.